The source of this T cell receptor (beta chain) is a study of T cell changes during pregnancy in multiple sclerosis. TCRdb keeps only in-frame clones here, not all; method: immunoSEQ multiplex PCR. Counted here are roughly 40,000 clones, around nine tenths occurring once; the ten biggest clones make up about 0.45%. CDR1 is MNHNS and CDR2 is SASEGT in the germline V gene. Trimming stripped 8 bases from V and 4 bases from J, with 9 bases between. The CDR3 contains 13 residues. The source is a female donor with multiple sclerosis, enrolled in a pregnancy study. The chain couples TRBV6-1 to TRBJ2-6, with unresolved D. Specimen: CD4+ T cells from peripheral blood mononuclear cells, collected in the third trimester of pregnancy. CDR3 bases: TGTGCCAGCGCAGTAGCCGGGGCCAACGTCCTGACTTTC. Residues: CASAVAGANVLTF.